The 2 T cell receptor beta chains below come from one sample, sequenced in a study of cytomegalovirus exposure and HLA in healthy donors. The study ran its PCR with 60 Vbeta and 13 Jbeta primers. TCRdb's table, derived via immunoSEQ multiplex PCR, lists solely in-frame clones and lacks some. The sample consists of more than 100,000 clones, about 70% of them appearing once. Sequences were obtained from PBMCs. These receptors were obtained from a middle-aged woman in good health and CMV-seronegative.

This chain connects TRBV5-1 to TRBJ2-5, with 11 bases matching TRBD2. The J call may not be correct, given that the DNA end is closer to TRBJ2-7. From germline, CDR1 is SGHRS and CDR2 YFSETQ. The CDR3 consists of 15 residues. The CDR3, as DNA: TGCGCCAGCAGCTTTGGTAGCGGGAGGGCCAACGAGCAGTACTTC. It translates to CASSFGSGRANEQYF.

This clone was counted a few times. V usage is TRBV7-6 and J usage is TRBJ2-7; 7 bases map to TRBD2. The CDR3 loop spans 15 amino acids. J gave up 6 bases and V 1 base, and 9 bases lay outside the gene matches. CDR1 SGHVS and CDR2 FNYEAQ come from the germline V gene. CDR3 DNA: TGTGCCAGCAGCTTAGGGGTAACGGGAGGAAGCGAGCAGTACTTC. Its protein product is CASSLGVTGGSEQYF.